This T cell receptor beta chain was observed in a study of blood T cell repertoires in COVID-19. At the level of the study: Acute-phase and convalescent COVID-19 samples originated in the United States, Italy and Spain. From T cells, B-cell-depleted T cells, or PBMCs came the material, which was cDNA or gDNA.

This clone appeared a few times. Trimming pared 0 bases from V and 4 bases from J, leaving 10 bases between. This CDR3 region has 14 residues. Per germline, CDR1 SGHNT and CDR2 YYREEE (reference sequence). Original data processing: Nucleated cell counts were estimated from reference gene primer amplification. Clones were read by immunoSEQ multiplex PCR, and TCRdb kept only the in-frame ones, dropping some. The V and J calls and clone size are taken from that table; D and trimming were inferred from the DNA. The top ten clones hold 1% to 1.4% of a sample with some 190,000 clones, 80% to 90% of them seen once.

The chain uses TRBV5-4 and TRBJ1-1; no reliable D call. The receptor was derived from a man aged 30 to 39 with acute or convalescent COVID-19. Specimen: peripheral blood. CDR3 region: CASSLEAGSTEAFF. CDR3 DNA sequence: TGTGCCAGCAGCTTGGAAGCGGGCAGCACTGAAGCTTTCTTT.